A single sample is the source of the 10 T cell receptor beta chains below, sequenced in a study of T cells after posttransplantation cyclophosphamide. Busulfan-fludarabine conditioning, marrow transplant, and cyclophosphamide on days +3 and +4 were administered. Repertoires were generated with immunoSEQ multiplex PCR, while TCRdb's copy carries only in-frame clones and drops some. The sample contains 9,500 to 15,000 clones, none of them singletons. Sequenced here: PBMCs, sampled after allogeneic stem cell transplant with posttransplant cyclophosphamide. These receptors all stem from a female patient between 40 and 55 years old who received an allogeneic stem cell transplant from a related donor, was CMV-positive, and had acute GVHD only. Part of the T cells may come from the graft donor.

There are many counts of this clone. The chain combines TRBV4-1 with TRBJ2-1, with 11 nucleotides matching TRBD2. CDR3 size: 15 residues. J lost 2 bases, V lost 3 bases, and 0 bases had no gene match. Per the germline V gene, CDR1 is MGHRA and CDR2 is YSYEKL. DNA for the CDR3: TGCGCCAGCAGCCAGACTAGCGGGACCTACAATGAGCAGTTCTTC. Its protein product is CASSQTSGTYNEQFF.

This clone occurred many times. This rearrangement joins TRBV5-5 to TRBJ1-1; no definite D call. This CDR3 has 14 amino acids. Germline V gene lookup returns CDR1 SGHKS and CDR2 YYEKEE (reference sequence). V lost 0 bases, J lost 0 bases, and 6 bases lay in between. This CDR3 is CASSLGVMNTEAFF. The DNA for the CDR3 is TGTGCCAGCAGCTTGGGAGTCATGAACACTGAAGCTTTCTTT. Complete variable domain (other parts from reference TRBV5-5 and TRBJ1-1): DAGVTQSPTHLIKTRGQQVTLRCSPISGHKSVSWYQQVLGQGPQFIFQYYEKEERGRGNFPDRFSARQFPNYSSELNVNALLLGDSALYLCASSLGVMNTEAFFGQGTRLTVV.

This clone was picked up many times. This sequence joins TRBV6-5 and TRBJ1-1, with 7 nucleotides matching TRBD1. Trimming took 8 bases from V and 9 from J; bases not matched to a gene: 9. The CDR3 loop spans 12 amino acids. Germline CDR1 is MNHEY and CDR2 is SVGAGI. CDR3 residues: CASLGTESQAFF. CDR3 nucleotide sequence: TGTGCCAGCTTAGGGACAGAGTCCCAAGCTTTCTTT.

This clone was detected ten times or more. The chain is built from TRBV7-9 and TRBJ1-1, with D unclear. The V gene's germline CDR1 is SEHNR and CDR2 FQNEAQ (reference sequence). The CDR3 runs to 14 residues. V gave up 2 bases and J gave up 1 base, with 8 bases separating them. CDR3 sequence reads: CASSLKTTNTEAFF. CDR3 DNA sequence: TGTGCCAGCAGCTTAAAAACAACGAACACTGAAGCTTTCTTT.

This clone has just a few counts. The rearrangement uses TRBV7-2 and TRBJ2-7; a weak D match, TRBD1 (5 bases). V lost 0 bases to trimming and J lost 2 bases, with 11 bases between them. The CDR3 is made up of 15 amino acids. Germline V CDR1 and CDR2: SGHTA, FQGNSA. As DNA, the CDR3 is TGTGCCAGCAGCTTAGCTCCAGGGCAAACCTACGAGCAGTACGTC. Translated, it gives CASSLAPGQTYEQYV.

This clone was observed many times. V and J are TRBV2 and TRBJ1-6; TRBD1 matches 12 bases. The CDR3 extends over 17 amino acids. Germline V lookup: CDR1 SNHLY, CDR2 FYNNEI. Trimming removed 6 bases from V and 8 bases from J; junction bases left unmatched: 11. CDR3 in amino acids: CASSYPGQGAVDSPLHF. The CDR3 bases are TGTGCCAGCAGCTACCCGGGACAGGGGGCGGTTGATTCACCCCTCCACTTT.

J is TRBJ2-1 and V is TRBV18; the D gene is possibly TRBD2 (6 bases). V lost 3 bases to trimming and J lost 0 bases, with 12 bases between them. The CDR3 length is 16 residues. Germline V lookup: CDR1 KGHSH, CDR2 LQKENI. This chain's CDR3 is CASSPRGVSSYNEQFF. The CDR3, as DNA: TGTGCCAGCTCACCCCGCGGGGTAAGCTCCTACAATGAGCAGTTCTTC.

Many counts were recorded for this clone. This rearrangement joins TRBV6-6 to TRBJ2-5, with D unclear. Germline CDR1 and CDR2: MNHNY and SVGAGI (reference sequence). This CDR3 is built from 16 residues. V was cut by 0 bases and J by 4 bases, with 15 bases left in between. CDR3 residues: CASSYSGGQGGETQYF. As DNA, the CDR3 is TGTGCCAGCAGTTACTCCGGCGGCCAAGGCGGAGAGACCCAGTACTTC.

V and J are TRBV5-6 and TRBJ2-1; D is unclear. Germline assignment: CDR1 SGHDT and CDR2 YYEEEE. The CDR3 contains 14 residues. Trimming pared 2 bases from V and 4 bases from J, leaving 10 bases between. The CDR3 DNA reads TGTGCCAGCAGCTTAGCTACTACTTACAATGAGCAGTTCTTC. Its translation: CASSLATTYNEQFF.

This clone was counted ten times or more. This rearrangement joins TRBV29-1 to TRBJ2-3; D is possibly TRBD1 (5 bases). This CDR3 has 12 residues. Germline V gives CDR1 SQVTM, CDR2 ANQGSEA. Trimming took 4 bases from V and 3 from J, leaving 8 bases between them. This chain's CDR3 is CSVVRTTDTQYF. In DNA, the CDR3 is TGCAGCGTTGTGAGGACAACAGATACGCAGTATTTT.